These 9 T cell receptor beta chains were all obtained from the same sample, sequenced in a study of blood T cell repertoires in COVID-19. Libraries were prepared by immunoSEQ multiplex PCR; TCRdb keeps only in-frame clonotypes and omits some of them. In the table there are around 220,000 clones, about 81% of which are singletons. The sequencing sample was made of peripheral blood. The receptors originated from a woman older than 75 with COVID-19, enrolled during active disease.

The V and J genes are TRBV7-2 and TRBJ2-7; 7 nucleotides line up with TRBD2. Germline CDR1 is SGHTA and CDR2 is FQGNSA. The CDR3 extends over 13 amino acids. V gave up 7 bases and J gave up 6 bases; unmatched junction bases: 9. The CDR3 protein is CASTLGGFSEQYF. As DNA, the CDR3 is TGTGCCAGCACCTTGGGGGGGTTCAGCGAGCAGTACTTC.

Here the CDR3 DNA reads TGTGCCAGCAGTTTATATGGCGAAGGACAAAAAGCTTTCTTT. Translation: CASSLYGEGQKAFF. The gene calls are TRBV28 and TRBJ1-1; a weak D match, TRBD1 (5 bases). CDR1 is MDHEN and CDR2 is SYDVKM in the germline V gene. The germline V and J ends were trimmed by 1 base and 9 bases, with 15 bases remaining between them. This CDR3 has 14 residues.

The V gene is TRBV2, the J gene TRBJ2-2, with TRBD1 as a possible D gene (5 bases). The germline V gene has CDR1 SNHLY and CDR2 FYNNEI. The CDR3 spans 14 residues. V gave up 4 bases and J gave up 7 bases, with 13 bases separating them. The CDR3 sequence is CASSGTNPVGELFF. The DNA of the CDR3 is TGTGCCAGCAGTGGGACAAATCCCGTCGGGGAGCTGTTTTTT.

This rearrangement joins TRBV29-1 to TRBJ1-1, with D perhaps TRBD1 (6 bases). Between the trimmed V and J ends, which lost 5 bases and 0 bases, there was a span of 13 bases. Germline V gives CDR1 SQVTM, CDR2 ANQGSEA. The CDR3 has 14 residues. CDR3 nucleotide sequence: TGCAGCGTTAGACTGACAGGTTTGAACACTGAAGCTTTCTTT. Translating gives CSVRLTGLNTEAFF.

As to this clone: Germline and junction disagree at one end, which may indicate a read error. The chain combines TRBV5-6 with TRBJ2-4, with TRBD2 matching 8 bases. The CDR3 is 15 amino acids. Per the germline V gene, CDR1 is SGHDT and CDR2 is YYEEEE. CDR3 nucleotide sequence: TGTGTCAGCAAAAGTAGCGGGGCCTTTAAAAACATTCAGTACTTC. Translating it yields CVSKSSGAFKNIQYF.

Here the CDR3 reads CASSERGAIGELFF. The CDR3 DNA is TGTGCCAGCAGTGAACGGGGGGCGATCGGGGAGCTGTTTTTT. The chain couples TRBV2 to TRBJ2-2, with a tentative D call TRBD2 (7 bases). CDR1 SNHLY and CDR2 FYNNEI come from the germline V gene. V was clipped by 2 bases and J by 7 bases, with 11 bases between them. The CDR3 is 14 amino acids.

The rearrangement links TRBV6-2 or TRBV6-3 to TRBJ1-5; unclear D gene. Germline assignment: CDR1 MNHEY and CDR2 SVGEGT. The CDR3 length is 12 residues. V was trimmed by 6 bases and J by 6 bases, leaving 9 bases between them. In DNA form, the CDR3 reads TGTGCCAGCAGCTCTACTTCTCAGCCCCAGCATTTT. It translates to CASSSTSQPQHF.

The gene calls are TRBV11-2 and TRBJ1-5, with D possibly being TRBD1 (6 bases). Per the germline V gene, CDR1 is SGHAT and CDR2 is FQNNGV. The ends were cut back, 3 bases at V and 4 bases at J, with 13 bases in the middle. CDR3 length: 15 residues. The CDR3 sequence: CASSFTGHINQPQHF. CDR3 sequence (DNA): TGTGCCAGCAGCTTCACAGGGCACATAAATCAGCCCCAGCATTTT.

The rearrangement joins TRBV7-3 to TRBJ2-3; TRBD2 aligns across 11 bases. The V segment lost 5 bases and the J segment 8 bases; nucleotides outside the gene matches: 9. Germline V gene lookup returns CDR1 SGHTA and CDR2 FQGTGA. The CDR3 is 15 amino acids. CDR3 region: CASSEASGRSVTQYF. The CDR3 bases are TGTGCCAGCAGCGAAGCTAGCGGGAGGTCGGTTACGCAGTATTTT.